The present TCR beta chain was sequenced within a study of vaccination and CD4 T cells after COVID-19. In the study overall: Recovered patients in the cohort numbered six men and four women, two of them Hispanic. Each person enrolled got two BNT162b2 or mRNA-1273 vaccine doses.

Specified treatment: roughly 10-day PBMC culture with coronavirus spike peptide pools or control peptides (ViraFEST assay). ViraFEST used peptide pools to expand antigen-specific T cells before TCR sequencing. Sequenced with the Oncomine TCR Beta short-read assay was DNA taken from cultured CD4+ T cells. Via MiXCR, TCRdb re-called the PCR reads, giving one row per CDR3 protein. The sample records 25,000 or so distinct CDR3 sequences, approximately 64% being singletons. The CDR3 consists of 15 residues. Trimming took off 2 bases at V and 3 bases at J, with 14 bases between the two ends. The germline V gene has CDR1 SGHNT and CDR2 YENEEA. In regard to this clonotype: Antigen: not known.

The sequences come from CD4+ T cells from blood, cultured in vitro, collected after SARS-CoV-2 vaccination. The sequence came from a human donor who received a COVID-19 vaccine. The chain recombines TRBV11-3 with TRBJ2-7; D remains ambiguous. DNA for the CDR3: TGTGCCAGCAGCTTACAGACAAAGAACGACTACGAGCAGTACTTC. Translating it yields CASSLQTKNDYEQYF.